This T cell receptor (beta chain) emerged from a study of blood T cell repertoires in COVID-19 (dated by TCRdb to about 2020). About the study as a whole: Samples from collaborators originated in the United States, Italy and Spain and spanned both the acute and convalescent phases of COVID-19. The prospective study material was composed of cDNA or gDNA derived from T cells, B-cell-depleted T cells, or PBMCs. The dataset comprised deeply sampled blood TCRbeta repertoires from subjects exposed to, actively infected with, or recovered from COVID-19. The repertoires were released in a freely available public database intended as a resource for research on the immune response to SARS-CoV-2. Samples came from the ongoing ImmuneRACE study (first 160 participants) plus 1,254 subjects from 6 global collaborators. Sample metadata almost always included a de-identified subject ID, COVID-19 status, age in years and sex. Where available, HLA class I and class II types were obtained from metadata supplied by the sample provider rather than from assay-based typing. Results the study describes overall, beyond this receptor: How much clinical and demographic metadata was included differed by source and by participant, and the metadata was provided uncurated.

Regarding this clone: Its antigen remains undetermined. Per-base quality was not reported, and no clone a single base away is much larger than it.

The CDR3 goes from the cysteine to the phenylalanine over 13 residues. Only the CDR3 part of the read is kept: 39 bases, read in frame from the first base. The CDR1 and CDR2 encoded by the germline V gene are SGHDN and FVKESK. V gives up 6 bases and J gives up 4 bases, and the segment between their germline ends measures 10 bases. One collaborating source in Seattle enrolled patients while the patients were actively infected and followed the patients over time throughout the course of disease. Whole blood was collected in K2EDTA tubes by collaborating institutions according to the institutions' own protocols. For TCRbeta analysis, collaborators shipped samples in one of three forms: frozen whole blood, isolated PBMCs, or DNA extracted from either of those sample types. The immunoSEQ Assay, a bias-controlled multiplex PCR, was used to amplify TCRbeta CDR3 regions from genomic DNA. Under the source paper's analysis protocol: Within the assay, amplification of reference gene primers was used to estimate how many nucleated cells each sample contained. To quantify the absolute abundance of each unique TCRbeta CDR3 rearrangement, sequence reads were collapsed and filtered. Productive Simpson clonality was computed per sample as the square root of Simpson's diversity index over productive rearrangements. Entries here come from immuneACCESS through TCRdb and include only in-frame sequences with V and J called. Some clones fail to appear in such tables; in the studies checked, an unresolved V gene covers under half of the shortfall, and the cause of the remainder is unknown. V and J calls and clone size are given by that table; D and trimming were obtained from the DNA. Across this sample there are about 150,000 clones, with 75% to 85% seen only once. The biggest ten clones account for over 10% of the sample.

Sequencing used peripheral blood. The rearranged segments are TRBV14 and TRBJ2-1; matching of 6 bases hints at TRBD2 as the D gene. The clonotype originates from a woman aged 60-75 years with COVID-19, enrolled during active disease. The CDR3 loop reads CASRLSGYNEQFF. Read as DNA, the sequence is TGTGCCAGCAGACTAAGCGGGTACAATGAGCAGTTCTTC.